Listed below are T cell receptor beta chains from one sample, sequenced in a study of blood T cells in healthy people across ages. MiXCR, run by TCRdb on the 5' RACE reads, gives a single entry per CDR3 protein. The sample lists hundreds of thousands of distinct CDR3 sequences; 49% were seen once. Sequenced sample: blood. The source of these receptors is a woman aged 55-69 years in good health. CDR3s include the opening cysteine and the closing phenylalanine or tryptophan. The D gene is left open where the match is weak. Some rows mark clone size as missing; the rest say once, few, many or name a class of expanded clone.

>.|TRBV29-1|few|TRBJ2-7
TGCAGCGTTGAAGGGACAAGGCGCGAGCAGTACTTC
CSVEGTRREQYF
>.|TRBV4-2|few|TRBJ2-7
TGTGCCAGCAGCCAAGAAAGGGTGGGCGGCGAGCAGTACTTC
CASSQERVGGEQYF
>TRBD2|TRBV12-3/TRBV12-4|once|TRBJ2-3
TGTGCCAGCAGTCAGCGGGAGAGATATACGCAGTATTTT
CASSQRERYTQYF
>TRBD1|TRBV18|.|TRBJ2-1
TGTGCCAGCCAAACCGGGACAGGGGGGCACAATGAGCAGTTCTTC
CASQTGTGGHNEQFF
>TRBD1|TRBV18|.|TRBJ1-2
TGTGCCAGCTCAGTCGCGTCACCGACAGGGGGTGGCTACACCTTC
CASSVASPTGGGYTF
>.|TRBV4-2|.|TRBJ1-4
TGTGCCAGCAGCCAAGATTTTGTGGGGGTATATGAAAAACTGTTTTTT
CASSQDFVGVYEKLFF
>.|TRBV29-1|few|TRBJ1-4
TGCAGTTGCTGGGGGTGGGGGAATGAAAAACTGTTTTTT
CSCWGWGNEKLFF
>TRBD2|TRBV20-1|.|TRBJ2-1
TGCAGTGCTAAACTAGCGGGGGACCACTACAATGAGCAGTTCTTC
CSAKLAGDHYNEQFF
>.|TRBV20-1|few|TRBJ2-5
TGCAGTGTCGCTTTCCAAGAGACCCAGTACTTC
CSVAFQETQYF
>.|TRBV15|.|TRBJ1-2
TGTGCCACCGGCAGAGTAAGACGGGGAGATGGCTACACCTTC
CATGRVRRGDGYTF
>.|TRBV27|many|TRBJ2-5
TGTGCCGCCCGCGATACCGCGGGACGACTGGGGGAGACCCAGTACTTC
CAARDTAGRLGETQYF
>.|TRBV11-3|.|TRBJ2-3
TGTGCCAGCAGCAAAGGGGGGGTGTCGGATACGCAGTATTTT
CASSKGGVSDTQYF
>TRBD1|TRBV9|few|TRBJ1-6
TGTGCCAGCAGCCCTAACCAGGGGGCCGTTGATTCACCCCTCCACTTT
CASSPNQGAVDSPLHF
>.|TRBV7-3|.|TRBJ1-5
TGTGCCAGCAGCTTCCCGAAACAGCCCCAGCATTTT
CASSFPKQPQHF
>TRBD2|TRBV29-1|.|TRBJ2-5
TGCGGCGTTGGAGGCGGGAGGGAGACCCAGTACTTC
CGVGGGRETQYF
>.|TRBV20-1|few|TRBJ2-1
TGCAGTGCTAGCCGCCCTGACGTACAGGATGAGCAGTTCTTC
CSASRPDVQDEQFF
>TRBD1|TRBV7-9|.|TRBJ2-5
TGTGCCAGCGGATCACAGGGGGCGCTGGGAGAGACCCAGTACTTC
CASGSQGALGETQYF
>TRBD2|TRBV5-1|.|TRBJ2-3
TGCGCCAGCAGCTTGGGACTAGCGGGAGGTCGCACAGATACGCAGTATTTT
CASSLGLAGGRTDTQYF
>.|TRBV27|.|TRBJ2-7
TGTGCCAGCGGCGGGCAGGGGGGCTCCTACGAGCAGTACTTC
CASGGQGGSYEQYF
>.|TRBV29-1|.|TRBJ1-1
TGCAGCGTTGAAGGGAAGAACACTGAAGCTTTCTTT
CSVEGKNTEAFF
>.|TRBV7-6|.|TRBJ2-5
TGTGCCAGCAGCTTAGCGCTCCGCGCTAGCGACCAAGAGACCCAGTACTTC
CASSLALRASDQETQYF
>.|TRBV4-3|.|TRBJ2-3
TGCGCCAGCAGCCAACGCCCAGAAGGTACTACGCAGTATTTT
CASSQRPEGTTQYF
>TRBD1|TRBV6-2/TRBV6-3|.|TRBJ2-7
TGTGCCAGCAGTTACGATCACAGGGGAATCCACGAGCAGTACTTC
CASSYDHRGIHEQYF
>.|TRBV28|.|TRBJ2-7
TGTGCCAGCAGTTTATTCCGGCAGGCGGCCTACGAGCAGTACTTC
CASSLFRQAAYEQYF
>.|TRBV27|once|TRBJ2-7
TGTGCCAGCAGACGAGGGGGGAACTACGAGCAGTACTTC
CASRRGGNYEQYF
>.|TRBV6-5|few|TRBJ2-3
TGTGCCACCAAGGAGGATACGCAGTATTTT
CATKEDTQYF
>.|TRBV12-3/TRBV12-4|few|TRBJ2-1
TGTGCCAGCAAAGACTCCACTACAAGCTCCTACAATGAGCAGTTCTTC
CASKDSTTSSYNEQFF
>TRBD2|TRBV20-1|few|TRBJ2-7
TGCAGTGCAAGCCCGCCTAGCGGTTCCCCTCACGAGCAGTACTTC
CSASPPSGSPHEQYF
>.|TRBV30|.|TRBJ1-2
TGTGCCTGGAGTGAGGCAAGGAAACCCCTTTTTGGCTACACCTTC
CAWSEARKPLFGYTF
>.|TRBV5-1|.|TRBJ1-6
TGCGCCAGCAGCATAGACTCAAATTATAATTCACCCCTCCACTTT
CASSIDSNYNSPLHF
>TRBD1|TRBV4-2|.|TRBJ2-7
TGTGCCAGCAGCCAAGATGACAGGGCCTCCTACGAGCAGTACTTC
CASSQDDRASYEQYF
>TRBD1|TRBV7-6|.|TRBJ2-7
TGTGCCAGCAGCTTAGCGGCAAGGGACAGGGAAGACGAGCAGTACTTC
CASSLAARDREDEQYF
>.|TRBV6-2/TRBV6-3|.|TRBJ1-2
TGTGCCAGCGGACAGATCTATGGCTACACCTTC
CASGQIYGYTF
>.|TRBV5-4|.|TRBJ2-5
TGTGCCACCCAACGGCGGGAAGAGACCCAGTACTTC
CATQRREETQYF
>.|TRBV5-1|.|TRBJ2-5
TGCGCCAGCAGCGTGGTTGGGATCGAAGAGACCCAGTACTTC
CASSVVGIEETQYF
>.|TRBV7-9|.|TRBJ1-2
TGTGCCAGCAGCACCATCGGTACTTATGGCTACACCTTC
CASSTIGTYGYTF
>TRBD2|TRBV7-3|few|TRBJ2-1
TGTGCCAGCAGCATAAGCGGGAGTGAGTACAATGAGCAGTTCTTC
CASSISGSEYNEQFF
>.|TRBV29-1|few|TRBJ1-1
TGCAGCGTGTCACATGCTAATGAAGCTTTCTTT
CSVSHANEAFF
>TRBD1|TRBV20-1|.|TRBJ2-7
TGCAGTGCCCAACCGGGACAGGGCAACGAGCAGTACTTC
CSAQPGQGNEQYF
>.|TRBV27|.|TRBJ2-3
TGTGCCAGCCGACCGTGGACAGAGAGCACAGATACGCAGTATTTT
CASRPWTESTDTQYF
>.|TRBV7-2|.|TRBJ2-3
TGTGCCAGCAGCTTAGGAGGGACCGCAGATACGCAGTATTTT
CASSLGGTADTQYF
>.|TRBV20-1|.|TRBJ1-4
TGCAGTGCTAGCTTGGCAGGAGCTAATGAAAAACTGTTTTTT
CSASLAGANEKLFF
>TRBD2|TRBV12-3/TRBV12-4|few|TRBJ2-7
TGTGCCAGCAGTTTTTTGCCTAGCGGGGCCTACGAGCAGTACTTC
CASSFLPSGAYEQYF
>.|TRBV7-9|.|TRBJ2-5
TGTGCCAGCAGCTCCTACACAGGGACCCAAGAGACCCAGTACTTC
CASSSYTGTQETQYF
>TRBD2|TRBV29-1|.|TRBJ2-7
TGCAGCGGACTAGCGGAGGACTACGAGCAGTACTTC
CSGLAEDYEQYF
>.|TRBV6-5|.|TRBJ1-2
TGTGCCAGCAGTTACTCCCCCGGAGTCGGGAACTATGGCTACACCTTC
CASSYSPGVGNYGYTF
>.|TRBV2|once|TRBJ2-1
TGTGCCAGCAGGGCCACACTAGCAATCAATGAGCAGTTCTTC
CASRATLAINEQFF
>TRBD1|TRBV14|few|TRBJ2-5
TGTGCCAGCAGCCAAGGGATTCCGGGACAGGACCCTATTTACCAAGAGACCCAGTACTTC
CASSQGIPGQDPIYQETQYF
>TRBD1|TRBV20-1|once|TRBJ1-6
TGCAGTGCTAGACAGGGGGGGGCTTATAATTCACCCCTCCACTTT
CSARQGGAYNSPLHF
>.|TRBV12-3/TRBV12-4|few|TRBJ1-1
TGTGCCAGCAGTTTCCTGGTTGAAGCTTTCTTT
CASSFLVEAFF
>TRBD2|TRBV9|.|TRBJ2-1
TGTGCCAGCAGCGTAGGCAGCGGGACCCCTTACAATGAGCAGTTCTTC
CASSVGSGTPYNEQFF
>.|TRBV9|few|TRBJ2-4
TGTGCCAGCAGCGTAGATCCGATAGCCAGAAACATTCAGTACTTC
CASSVDPIARNIQYF
>.|TRBV5-1|.|TRBJ1-2
TGCGCCAGCAGCTTTGGACAAGAAAACTATGGCTACACCTTC
CASSFGQENYGYTF
>.|TRBV29-1|.|TRBJ2-1
TGCAGCGTTGAGTGGGGGAGCTCCTACAATGATCAGTTCTTC
CSVEWGSSYNDQFF
>TRBD2|TRBV7-2|.|TRBJ2-1
TGTGCCAGCAGCTTAGAGTTAAAGACTAGCGGGAGCATTGAGCAGTTCTTC
CASSLELKTSGSIEQFF
>TRBD1|TRBV28|.|TRBJ1-6
TGTGCCAGCAGCGTGGCCGGGACAGCGAGCTCCTATAATTCACCCCTCCACTTT
CASSVAGTASSYNSPLHF
>.|TRBV28|.|TRBJ1-2
TGTGCCAGCAGTTACTTAAACTATGGCTACACCTTC
CASSYLNYGYTF